The TCR beta chain described here comes from a study of cytomegalovirus exposure and HLA in healthy donors. General study results and limits: In vitro, three CMV-associated chains proved specific for CMV antigens. A later analysis found first-cohort TCR clusters tended to co-occur in the 95 to 150 validation repertoires.

Points on this clone: The antigen remains undetermined.

The repertoire was sequenced with immunoSEQ multiplex PCR; TCRdb's copy has only in-frame clones and lacks some. Of 150,000 or so clones listed, about 86% are singletons. Specimen: PBMCs. The origin of this receptor is a woman under 40 in good health and CMV-seronegative.

Written as DNA, the CDR3 is TGTGCCAGCAGCTTATCACTGGCAGGAACCTACGAGCAGTACTTC. Its protein is CASSLSLAGTYEQYF. The chain has TRBV13 and TRBJ2-7; D remains ambiguous. The CDR3 sequence is 15 residues long. V gave up 2 bases and J gave up 2 bases, with 13 bases separating them. Germline loops: CDR1 PRHDT, CDR2 FYEKMQ (reference sequence).